The clone carrying this T cell receptor (beta chain) has a count of ten or more. Its antigen is unknown. Germline values: CDR1 SGHTA, CDR2 FQGTGA. Trimming took 3 bases from V and 5 from J, leaving 9 bases between them. CDR3 length equals 13 residues. This record belongs to a study of T cells in Graves' hyperthyroidism and ophthalmopathy. Study conclusions and caveats: Onset of ophthalmopathy came a median around 6.2 months after the model predicted it. A 13 V-J signature model discriminated ophthalmopathy versus stable hyperthyroidism.

Patients between 18 and 65 years old had hyperthyroidism, newly diagnosed and lasting under 2 months. Exclusion of patients followed from uncontrolled infection, other autoimmune disease, pregnancy or lactation. From RNA transcripts, TCR beta CDR3 regions were amplified. A set of HTBI primers served as the primers for a first-round RT-PCR of the TCR CDR3. TCRdb redid the calling of the multiplex PCR reads with MiXCR, one entry per CDR3 protein. The sample has 300,000 to 400,000 distinct CDR3 sequences; 15% to 20% are singletons. Input material: blood. This rearrangement joins TRBV7-3 to TRBJ2-3; no definite D call. This sequence was found in a woman aged 45 to 65 with Graves' hyperthyroidism. CDR3 sequence (DNA): TGTGCCAGCAGCTTGGGGTTCGGAGATACGCAGTATTTT. It yields the protein CASSLGFGDTQYF.